The entry that follows covers one TCR beta chain sequence. Its antigen is not identified. The data belong to a study of shared clonotypes between healthy human individuals. On the study more broadly: Researchers assigned three CD4 naive, three CD4 memory, two CD8 naive and one CD8 memory plate to each donor.

Points from the study as a whole: Sequencing depth was a factor that was expected to affect clonotype sharing among donors.

V lost 4 bases to trimming and J lost 10 bases, with 16 bases between them. Germline-derived CDR1 and CDR2 are LNHDA and SQIVND (reference sequence). The CDR3 is 13 residues long. In the original workflow: Filtering of immunoSEQ junctional sequences could not match full-length read filtering. The repertoire was sequenced with immunoSEQ multiplex PCR; TCRdb's copy has only in-frame clones and lacks some. V, J and clone size derive from that table, while D and trimming were established from the DNA sequence. The data contain more than 1,200,000 clones, about 98.5% of them singletons. The sequenced sample consisted of naive CD4+ T cells sorted from blood. Described subset: CD45RA+ positively selected. The sequence derives from a man aged 25-45 years in good health. The V and J genes are TRBV19 and TRBJ1-1; the D gene is possibly TRBD1 (6 bases). CDR3 in amino acids: CASSTAGVSGAFF. CDR3 sequence (DNA): TGTGCCAGTAGTACTGCAGGGGTTTCTGGAGCTTTCTTT. Based on the CDR3 plus reference TRBV19 and TRBJ1-1, the full variable domain is DGGITQSPKYLFRKEGQNVTLSCEQNLNHDAMYWYRQDPGQGLRLIYYSQIVNDFQKGDIAEGYSVSREKKESFPLTVTSAQKNPTAFYLCASSTAGVSGAFFGQGTRLTVV.